This TCR beta chain originates from a study of T cells in Graves' hyperthyroidism and ophthalmopathy. Overall study results and limits: Ophthalmopathy cases were set apart from stable hyperthyroidism by a 13 V-J model.

Germline loops: CDR1 SGHRS, CDR2 YFSETQ. CDR3 length: 13 residues. V lost 3 bases and J 4 bases, leaving 7 bases between the germline ends. From RNA transcripts, TCR beta CDR3 regions were amplified. First-round RT-PCR with HTBI primers amplified the TCR CDR3 region. TCRdb itself ran the multiplex PCR reads through MiXCR, one entry per CDR3 protein. The sample yields more than 500,000 distinct CDR3 sequences, approximately 15% seen once. For this clonotype: Its antigen is still unknown. Since the CDR3 does not end with the conserved phenylalanine or tryptophan, this likely comes from a read error.

This receptor was obtained from a woman aged 40-49 years with Graves' ophthalmopathy. Sequenced material: blood. The chain is built from TRBV5-1 and TRBJ2-2; D uncertain. The CDR3 coding sequence is TGCGCCAGCAGCTGGGGAAGCACCGGGGAGCTGTTTCTT. Translated: CASSWGSTGELFL.